A selection of T cell receptor beta chains follows, all from one sample in a study of Graves' ophthalmopathy and Graves' hyperthyroidism. TCRdb recomputed calls from the multiplex PCR reads with MiXCR, one row per CDR3 protein. The sample lists about 390,000 distinct CDR3 sequences; less than 20% were seen once. Sequencing was done on a sample of peripheral blood. The receptor set was obtained from a woman aged 18-35 years with stable Graves' hyperthyroidism. Each CDR3 is given with its conserved first and last residue. The D gene is left open where the match is weak. Expanded clones are given a class, and other clones once, few, many or no size at all.

V gene,clone size,D gene,J gene,CDR3 DNA,CDR3 protein
TRBV4-1,few,TRBD2,TRBJ2-5,TGCGCCAGCAGCTCCCCAGGGACTAGCGGGGGGGACCAAGAGACCCAGTACTTC,CASSSPGTSGGDQETQYF
TRBV5-1,many,NA,TRBJ2-7,TGCGCCAGCAGCTTGGAAGAAGAGCAGTACTTC,CASSLEEEQYF
TRBV15,many,NA,TRBJ2-5,TGTGCCACCAGCAGAGATTGGGGGACCCAGTACTTC,CATSRDWGTQYF
TRBV19,many,TRBD1,TRBJ1-2,TGTGCCAGTAGGCACCCAGGGGGAGATGGCTACACCTTC,CASRHPGGDGYTF
TRBV27,many,NA,TRBJ1-5,TGTGCCAGCAGTTTAGGTGGGCAGGTTAGCAATCAGCCCCAGCATTTT,CASSLGGQVSNQPQHF
TRBV3-1,NA,NA,TRBJ1-1,TGTGCCAGCAGCCAAGATCGGATAGTTCGGGAGCCTGCTGAAGCTTTCTTT,CASSQDRIVREPAEAFF
TRBV24-1,many,NA,TRBJ1-1,TGTGCCACCAGTCCAGGGCGCGGGGGGAACACTGAAGCTTTCTTT,CATSPGRGGNTEAFF
TRBV6-1,NA,NA,TRBJ2-5,TGTGCCAGCAGTGACACCCGTAGGGGTTGGGAGACCCAGTACTTC,CASSDTRRGWETQYF
TRBV7-9,many,TRBD1,TRBJ1-6,TGTGCCAGCAGCTTAGGCAGGGGGACTTCTGCTTCACCCCTCCACTTT,CASSLGRGTSASPLHF
TRBV28,many,NA,TRBJ1-6,TGTGCCAGCAGTACTATAGGGGGGGGTTCACCCCTCCACTTT,CASSTIGGGSPLHF
TRBV5-1,many,NA,TRBJ2-7,TGCGCCAGCAGCCTTGGGCTTGTTACCTACGAGCAGTACTTC,CASSLGLVTYEQYF
TRBV6-1,few,TRBD1,TRBJ1-5,TGTGCCAGCAGCTCGGCAGGGGGGAGCAATCAGCCCCAGCATTTT,CASSSAGGSNQPQHF
TRBV7-3,few,TRBD1,TRBJ2-5,TGTGCCAGCAGCTTGACAGGGTCCCACCAAGAGACCCAGTACTTC,CASSLTGSHQETQYF
TRBV6-2/TRBV6-3,many,NA,TRBJ2-4,TGTGCCAGCAGTTCCTTGCACCAGGGGAAAGCCAAAAACATTAAGTACTTC,CASSSLHQGKAKNIKYF
TRBV20-1,many,NA,TRBJ2-4,TGCAGTGCTAGAAACCTAGACATTCAGTACTTC,CSARNLDIQYF
TRBV6-1,NA,NA,TRBJ1-1,TGTGCCAGCAGTGAACTAAGGTCAGAAGATGCTTTCTTT,CASSELRSEDAFF
TRBV27,NA,NA,TRBJ1-1,TGTGCCACCGTATCCCTCCGGGGGGGGGCTTTCTTT,CATVSLRGGAFF
TRBV12-3/TRBV12-4,many,NA,TRBJ1-5,TGTGCCAGCAGTTTACGAGGTGGGGATCAGCCCCAGCATTTT,CASSLRGGDQPQHF
TRBV5-6,NA,NA,TRBJ1-2,TGTGCCAGCAGCTTGGGACGGCAGGGCAACTATGGCTACACCTTC,CASSLGRQGNYGYTF
TRBV12-3/TRBV12-4,many,NA,TRBJ1-1,TGTGCCAGCAGTTTTAATGGGTTAACTGAAGCTTTCTTT,CASSFNGLTEAFF
TRBV5-1,NA,NA,TRBJ2-7,TGCGCCAGCAGCCCGGGGTCCGGGACAACGACCTACGAGCAGTACTTC,CASSPGSGTTTYEQYF
TRBV6-5,many,NA,TRBJ1-1,TGTGCCATCCAGAGGGAATCCACTGAAGCTTTCTTT,CAIQRESTEAFF
TRBV4-1,many,TRBD1,TRBJ1-2,TGCGCCAGCAGCCAAGATTCTGGGGGACAGGGACTCTATGGCTACACCTTC,CASSQDSGGQGLYGYTF
TRBV28,many,NA,TRBJ1-2,TGTGCCAGCAGGGAGGGAGGGCCTGGCTACACCTTC,CASREGGPGYTF
TRBV15,many,NA,TRBJ1-2,TGTGCCACCAGCAGAGATCTTATGGGTTCTAACTATGGCTACACCTTC,CATSRDLMGSNYGYTF
TRBV6-1,many,NA,TRBJ2-7,TGTGCCAGCAGTGCGAGGGGTTACGAGCAGTACTTC,CASSARGYEQYF
TRBV7-2,NA,NA,TRBJ1-2,TGTGCCAGCAGCTTTCGGACAGAGTCTGACTATGGCTACACCTTC,CASSFRTESDYGYTF
TRBV11-2,many,NA,TRBJ1-2,TGTGCCAGCAGCTCAGGGGCCGATGGCTACACCTTC,CASSSGADGYTF